The T cell receptor (beta chain) described here comes from a study of monozygotic twins with inflammatory bowel disease (dated by TCRdb to between 2018 and 2021). About the study as a whole: The full study comprised some 30 monozygotic twin pairs: nine German pairs (four IBD-concordant, five IBD-discordant) and 19 IBD-discordant Danish pairs. The search for disease-associated traits relied mainly on comparing, within discordant pairs, IBD patients with their genetically identical healthy co-twins. Each individual had, on average, about 151 000 unique TCRalpha sequences and 181 000 unique TCRbeta sequences available for analysis.

Broad study findings and their caveats: No single strong signal or clonotype linked to IBD turned up in the results, so the idea that one exists was not supported. The analysis was unable to tell apart different T cell subtypes. Because patients were on differing immunosuppressive treatments, the repertoires may have picked up extra background noise and inter-individual variability. Concordant and discordant twins showed no difference in repertoire similarity, possibly because of limited statistical power. Compared with healthy twins, IBD patients shared fewer clonotypes with other individuals, and the difference was most pronounced in patients with signs of disease activity. Measured by the inverse Simpson index, TCRbeta repertoire diversity was lower in IBD patients than in their healthy co-twins.

Libraries were constructed by 5' RACE. Preparation of each TCR library used about 3,200 ng of total RNA. cDNA was synthesized with SMARTScribe reverse transcriptase in eight separate reactions per sample. During cDNA synthesis, unique molecular identifiers containing a 6-nucleotide sample barcode were introduced by template switching. Two nested PCRs of about 15 and 9 cycles amplified the TCRalpha and TCRbeta cDNA, and bead purification followed each PCR. Before amplification, the cDNA was treated with uracil DNA-glycosylase and purified using the QIAquick PCR purification kit. The second PCR was the step at which Illumina TruSeq-compatible adapters and sample-specific barcodes were added. TapeStation and Qubit were used to check library quality and concentration, and 4 to 6 ng of each library went into the pool. The pooled libraries were sequenced with 2 x 100 bp reads and custom sequencing primers on an Illumina HiSeq2500 single-index Rapid Run. Regarding the original processing steps: PCR and sequencing errors were corrected by UMI-based consensus assembly using MiGEC version 1.2.6. MiXCR version 2.1.1 was used to carry out V(D)J alignment, clonotype assembly and CDR3 extraction. To normalise gene usage, clonotype sharing and MAIT/NKT TCR abundance, the top 1000, 10 000 and 20 000 clonotypes in each sample were analysed. After downsampling to 27 000 UMIs, diversity was calculated as the inverse Simpson index using the vegan R package. Statistical testing used paired Mann-Whitney U tests on the discordant twin pairs and applied Benjamini-Hochberg correction for multiple testing. With the reads reprocessed by TCRdb, a single entry stands for each CDR3 protein sequence and no DNA is reported. For this entry, the V and J calls and clone size follow TCRdb and not the study's own pipeline. The sample table gives approximately 340,000 distinct CDR3 sequences. The ten largest clonotypes hold 2% to 2.5% of the sample.

A word on this clonotype: The antigen it recognizes is unknown.

From each donor, a roughly 2.6 ml peripheral blood sample was collected into PAXgene tubes and stored at -80 degrees C. Total RNA was isolated from whole blood with the PAXgene blood miRNA kit on an automated QIAcube, without T cell sorting. Peripheral blood from monozygotic twin pairs, either concordant or discordant for inflammatory bowel disease, underwent deep TCRalpha and TCRbeta repertoire profiling that used unique molecular barcoding. Smoking habits were recorded for all twin pairs, and each individual was classified as a current, former or never smoker. The CDR3 numbers 15 residues from cysteine through phenylalanine. DNA for this receptor is not on file. The germline V gene (reference sequence) supplies CDR1 SEHNR and CDR2 FQNEAQ.

This chain is built from TRBV7-9 and TRBJ2-1; there is no DNA to check the TCRdb D call of TRBD1. Material: blood. The sequence was collected from a human donor with ulcerative colitis or Crohn's disease, or a healthy co-twin of an affected twin (not recorded which). For the CDR3, the sequence is CASSPPRQGGNEQFF.